The rows below give T cell receptor beta chains drawn from one sample of a study of technical replicates of blood from several donors. TCRdb's table, derived via immunoSEQ multiplex PCR, lists solely in-frame clones and lacks some. The sample lists some 87,000 clones, around 96% seen once, with less than 0.35% in the top ten. Material: T cells isolated from PBMCs. These receptors came from a human donor in good health. Both conserved end residues are part of each CDR3. The order of the fields is J gene, V gene, clone size, D gene, CDR3 protein, CDR3 DNA. The D gene is left open where the match is weak. Clone size appears in some rows only: once, few, many, or a class for an expanded clone.

TRBJ1-2	TRBV4-3	NA	NA	CASSQDRGGRGYTF	TGCGCCAGCAGCCAAGATAGGGGAGGTAGGGGCTACACCTTC
TRBJ2-1	TRBV7-2	once	TRBD2	CASSLRDWRGDEQFF	TGTGCCAGCAGCTTAAGGGATTGGCGGGGGGATGAGCAGTTCTTC
TRBJ2-2	TRBV5-6	NA	NA	CASSPTGNTGELFF	TGTGCCAGCAGCCCGACAGGGAACACCGGGGAGCTGTTTTTT
TRBJ2-7	TRBV29-1	NA	NA	CSVRSGITYEQYF	TGCAGCGTTCGGTCAGGGATAACCTACGAGCAGTACTTC
TRBJ2-7	TRBV7-2	NA	TRBD2	CASSFGLAYEQYF	TGTGCCAGCAGCTTCGGACTAGCCTACGAGCAGTACTTC
TRBJ2-7	TRBV6-5	once	TRBD2	CASRRTSGIAEQYF	TGTGCCAGCAGGCGGACTAGCGGGATCGCCGAGCAGTACTTC
TRBJ1-1	TRBV7-8	NA	NA	CASSQGLGTEAFF	TGTGCCAGCAGTCAGGGGTTAGGCACTGAAGCTTTCTTT
TRBJ2-5	TRBV7-2	NA	NA	CASSLQQGFLETQYF	TGTGCCAGCAGCTTACAACAGGGATTCTTAGAGACCCAGTACTTC
TRBJ1-2	TRBV27	once	NA	CASSFAANYGYTF	TGTGCCAGCAGTTTTGCGGCTAACTATGGCTACACCTTC
TRBJ2-3	TRBV7-2	NA	TRBD2	CASSPRLAGGTDTQYF	TGTGCCAGCAGCCCCCGACTAGCGGGAGGGACAGATACGCAGTATTTT
TRBJ2-5	TRBV4-1	NA	NA	CASSSIPGLGETQYF	TGCGCCAGCAGCTCTATACCCGGGTTGGGAGAGACCCAGTACTTC
TRBJ1-1	TRBV12-5	NA	NA	CASGLNRMNTEAFF	TGTGCTAGTGGTTTGAACAGGATGAACACTGAAGCTTTCTTT
TRBJ2-2	TRBV6-5	NA	TRBD2	CASSRLAGVGGELFF	TGTGCCAGCAGTCGACTGGCGGGAGTTGGCGGGGAGCTGTTTTTT
TRBJ2-6	TRBV18	NA	TRBD1	CASSSTGVGANVLTF	TGTGCCAGCTCATCGACAGGGGTCGGGGCCAACGTCCTGACTTTC
TRBJ2-5	TRBV28	NA	TRBD2	CASIGGTSRQETQYF	TGTGCCAGCATAGGGGGGACTAGCAGACAAGAGACCCAGTACTTC